These 16 T cell receptor beta chains were all obtained from the same sample, sequenced in a study of T cell responses to AZD1222 COVID-19 vaccine. TCRdb's copy holds only in-frame clones and misses some; the assay was immunoSEQ multiplex PCR. The repertoire holds some 120,000 clones, with around 87% as singletons. This specimen was peripheral blood, taken on day 0 of AZD1222 vaccination. These receptors were obtained from an adult in good health.

The chain combines TRBV6-2 or TRBV6-3 with TRBJ1-1; no clear D. Looked up from germline, CDR1 is MNHEY and CDR2 is SVGEGT. Deletions cut 3 bases from V and 4 bases from J, with 9 bases between. CDR3 length: 13 amino acids. The CDR3 coding sequence is TGTGCCAGCAGTTATGACTCGGGCACTGAAGCTTTCTTT. Encoded protein: CASSYDSGTEAFF.

The genes are TRBV27 and TRBJ2-7, with 9 nucleotides matching TRBD2. CDR1 is MNHEY and CDR2 is SMNVEV in the germline V gene (reference sequence). With V trimmed by 4 bases and J by 4 bases, 20 bases remained unmatched. CDR3 length equals 19 residues. Here the CDR3 DNA reads TGTGCCAGCAGTTCCCGGACGGCGGTCGGGATAGCGGGAGCATACGAGCAGTACTTC. Residues: CASSSRTAVGIAGAYEQYF.

This chain joins TRBV5-4 and TRBJ1-3; D is ambiguous. V was pared by 4 bases and J by 1 base, with 12 bases between. From germline, CDR1 is SGHNT and CDR2 YYREEE (reference sequence). This CDR3 is built from 15 residues. CDR3 nucleotides: TGTGCCAGCAGCAGAGCGACGGCATCTGGAAACACCATATATTTT. It is translated as CASSRATASGNTIYF.

The chain links TRBV5-5 to TRBJ1-2; D remains ambiguous. This CDR3 region has 12 residues. From germline, CDR1 is SGHKS and CDR2 YYEKEE (reference sequence). Trimming removed 2 bases at V and 7 bases at J, with 9 bases between. This chain's CDR3 is CASSFGESGYTF. In nucleotides, the CDR3 is TGTGCCAGCAGCTTCGGGGAGAGTGGCTACACCTTC.

This clone was detected only once. This chain links TRBV5-1 with TRBJ1-3, with D unresolved. The CDR3 extends over 15 amino acids. Germline V gene lookup returns CDR1 SGHRS and CDR2 YFSETQ. V was cut by 0 bases and J by 1 base, with 8 bases left in between. The CDR3 region has the DNA TGCGCCAGCAGCTTGGTCCCGGGGTCTGGAAACACCATATATTTT. Amino acid sequence: CASSLVPGSGNTIYF.

V is TRBV2 and J is TRBJ2-7, with TRBD1 matching 9 bases. CDR3 length: 13 residues. Germline CDR1 and CDR2: SNHLY and FYNNEI. V was clipped by 7 bases and J by 5 bases; unmatched bases: 6. CDR3 residues: CASTRDRDHEQYF. CDR3 nucleotides: TGTGCCAGCACTCGGGACAGGGACCACGAGCAGTACTTC.

The chain uses TRBV19 and TRBJ2-3; weak D call: TRBD1 (6 bases). The CDR3 length is 17 residues. Germline V gene data show CDR1 as LNHDA and CDR2 as SQIVND (reference sequence). V lost 3 bases and J 2 bases, leaving 18 bases between the germline ends. CDR3 region: CASSITHRVYDTDTQYF. The CDR3 DNA reads TGTGCCAGTAGTATCACCCACAGGGTATACGACACAGATACGCAGTATTTT.

The chain uses TRBV5-1 and TRBJ2-3; D uncertain. The germline CDR1 and CDR2 sequences are SGHRS and YFSETQ. V lost 10 bases and J lost 0, with 18 bases in between. The CDR3 contains 15 residues. The CDR3 sequence: CASNEWGDSTDTQYF. CDR3 sequence (DNA): TGCGCCTCCAACGAGTGGGGTGACAGCACAGATACGCAGTATTTT.

This chain links TRBV18 with TRBJ2-1; TRBD1 aligns across 8 bases. After removal of 6 bases from V and 6 bases from J, the junction contained 7 bases not matched to a gene. The CDR3 sequence is 14 residues long. Germline V lookup: CDR1 KGHSH, CDR2 LQKENI. The CDR3 DNA reads TGTGCCAGCTCTCTGAACGGACAGGGCAATGAGCAGTTCTTC. Its translation is CASSLNGQGNEQFF.

CDR3 amino acids: CASSPGGASGIYEQYF. The CDR3, as DNA: TGTGCCAGCAGCCCCGGCGGAGCTAGCGGGATCTACGAGCAGTACTTC. The rearrangement joins TRBV7-3 to TRBJ2-7, with 9 bases fitting TRBD2. Germline-derived CDR1 and CDR2 are SGHTA and FQGTGA. V lost 5 bases, J lost 3 bases, and 11 bases stayed unmatched. CDR3 size: 16 residues.

This chain uses TRBV5-1 with TRBJ2-2, with TRBD1 matching 7 bases. This CDR3 is built from 14 residues. V was clipped by 0 bases and J by 7 bases; unmatched bases: 3. CDR1 and CDR2 from the germline V gene are SGHRS and YFSETQ. Here the CDR3 DNA reads TGCGCCAGCAGCTTGGACAGGGGTCACGGGGAGCTGTTTTTT. Protein product: CASSLDRGHGELFF. Variable domain in full (rest from reference TRBV5-1 and TRBJ2-2): KAGVTQTPRYLIKTRGQQVTLSCSPISGHRSVSWYQQTPGQGLQFLFEYFSETQRNKGNFPGRFSGRQFSNSRSEMNVSTLELGDSALYLCASSLDRGHGELFFGEGSRLTVL.

The chain links TRBV18 to TRBJ1-1; D gene uncertain. This CDR3 region has 14 residues. Trimming removed 3 bases from V and 7 bases from J, with 15 bases in between. CDR1 KGHSH and CDR2 LQKENI come from the germline V gene. The CDR3 protein is CASSPTSFRDEAFF. The CDR3 coding sequence is TGTGCCAGCTCACCGACCAGTTTTAGGGATGAAGCTTTCTTT.

DNA of the CDR3: TGTGCCAGCAGCCTCAGGGGTGCTGAAGCTTTCTTT. Amino acids: CASSLRGAEAFF. This chain joins TRBV7-9 and TRBJ1-1; D possibly corresponds to TRBD1 (6 bases). This CDR3 contains 12 residues. The V end was cut by 5 bases, the J end by 6 bases, with 10 bases between. Germline-derived CDR1 and CDR2 are SEHNR and FQNEAQ (reference sequence).

V usage is TRBV27 and J usage is TRBJ1-2, with TRBD1 identical over 7 bases. Germline trimming cut 6 bases from V and 0 bases from J; bases unmatched to any gene: 7. The germline gives CDR1 MNHEY, CDR2 SMNVEV (reference sequence). There are 15 residues in the CDR3. The CDR3 nucleotides read TGTGCCAGCAGACCCGTGGGACAGACTAACTATGGCTACACCTTC. Its protein product is CASRPVGQTNYGYTF.

The table lists this clone with a few counts. The J gene is TRBJ1-1, the V gene TRBV25-1; D is unclear. The CDR3 length is 14 residues. CDR1 MGHDK and CDR2 SYGVNS come from the germline V gene. Trimming pared 3 bases from V and 0 bases from J, leaving 8 bases between. Here the CDR3 DNA reads TGTGCCAGCAGTGACAGAGTTTTGAACACTGAAGCTTTCTTT. It specifies CASSDRVLNTEAFF.

The chain employs TRBV19 and TRBJ2-2, with 7 bases lining up with TRBD2. This CDR3 contains 16 residues. J gave up 6 bases and V 3 bases, and 10 bases lay outside the gene matches. CDR1 is LNHDA and CDR2 is SQIVND in the germline V gene (reference sequence). The CDR3 nucleotides read TGTGCCAGTAGTATCTTTGCGGGAGTCATATCCGGGGAGCTGTTTTTT. Translation: CASSIFAGVISGELFF.